The sequence of this TCR beta chain was determined in a study of T cells in Graves' hyperthyroidism and ophthalmopathy. Study-wide results and caveats: The model identified upcoming ophthalmopathy a median approximately 6.5 months ahead of onset. A model of 13 V-J pairs discriminated ophthalmopathy from stable hyperthyroidism.

Germline V gives CDR1 MNHNS, CDR2 SASEGT. Trimming cost V 0 bases and J 1 base, with 12 bases left between them. The CDR3 sequence is 16 residues long. The source material, RNA transcripts, was used to amplify TCR beta CDR3 regions. Using the HTBI primer set, a first-round RT-PCR was run on the TCR CDR3. One entry per CDR3 protein results from TCRdb running MiXCR on the multiplex PCR reads. The sample yields 500,000 to 600,000 distinct CDR3 sequences, about 20% seen once. A remark on this clonotype: What it binds is not known.

PBMCs were sourced from roughly 9.1 ml fresh peripheral blood. Specimen: blood. The clonotype originates from a man between 40 and 49 years old with Graves' ophthalmopathy. The V call is TRBV6-1, the J call TRBJ1-2; tentative D call: TRBD1 (5 bases). In nucleotides, the CDR3 is TGTGCCAGCAGTGAAGCGGACACCTCCCATAACTATGGCTACACCTTC. This codes for CASSEADTSHNYGYTF.